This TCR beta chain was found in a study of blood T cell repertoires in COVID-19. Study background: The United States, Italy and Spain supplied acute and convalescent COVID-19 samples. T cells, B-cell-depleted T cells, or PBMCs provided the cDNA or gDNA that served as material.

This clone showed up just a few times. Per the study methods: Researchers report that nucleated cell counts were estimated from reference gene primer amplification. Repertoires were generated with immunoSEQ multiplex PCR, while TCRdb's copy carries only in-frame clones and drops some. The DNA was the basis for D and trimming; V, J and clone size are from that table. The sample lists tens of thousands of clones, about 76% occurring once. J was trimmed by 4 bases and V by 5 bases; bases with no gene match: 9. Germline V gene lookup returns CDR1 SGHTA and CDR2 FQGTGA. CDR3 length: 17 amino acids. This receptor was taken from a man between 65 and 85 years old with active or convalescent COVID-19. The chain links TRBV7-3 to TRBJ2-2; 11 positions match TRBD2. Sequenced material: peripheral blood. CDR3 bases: TGTGCCAGCAGCCAATTAGCGGGGGGGCCCGGCACCGGGGAGCTGTTTTTT. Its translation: CASSQLAGGPGTGELFF.